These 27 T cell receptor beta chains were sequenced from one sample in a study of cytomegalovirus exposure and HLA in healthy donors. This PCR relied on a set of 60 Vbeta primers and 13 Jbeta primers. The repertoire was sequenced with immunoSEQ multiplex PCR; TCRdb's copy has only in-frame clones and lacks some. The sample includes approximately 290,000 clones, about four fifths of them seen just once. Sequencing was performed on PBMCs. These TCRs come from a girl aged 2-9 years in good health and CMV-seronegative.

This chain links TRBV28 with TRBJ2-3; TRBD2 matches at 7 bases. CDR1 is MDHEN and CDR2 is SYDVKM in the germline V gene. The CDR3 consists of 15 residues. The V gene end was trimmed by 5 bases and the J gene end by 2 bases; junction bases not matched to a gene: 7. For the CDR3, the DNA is TGTGCCAGCAGTCCATGGGCGGGGGACACAGATACGCAGTATTTT. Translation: CASSPWAGDTDTQYF.

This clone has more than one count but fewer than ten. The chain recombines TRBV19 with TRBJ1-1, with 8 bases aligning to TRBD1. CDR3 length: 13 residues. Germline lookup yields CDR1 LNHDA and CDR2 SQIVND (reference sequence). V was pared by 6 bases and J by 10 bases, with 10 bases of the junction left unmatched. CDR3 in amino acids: CASSNRTGRGAFF. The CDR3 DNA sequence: TGTGCCAGTAGCAATAGGACAGGGCGTGGAGCTTTCTTT.

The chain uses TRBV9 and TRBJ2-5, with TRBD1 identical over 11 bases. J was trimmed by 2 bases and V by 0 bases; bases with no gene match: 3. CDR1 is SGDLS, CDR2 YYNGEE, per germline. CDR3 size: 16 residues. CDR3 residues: CASSVDWDRGQETQYF. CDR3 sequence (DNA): TGTGCCAGCAGCGTAGATTGGGACAGGGGGCAAGAGACCCAGTACTTC.

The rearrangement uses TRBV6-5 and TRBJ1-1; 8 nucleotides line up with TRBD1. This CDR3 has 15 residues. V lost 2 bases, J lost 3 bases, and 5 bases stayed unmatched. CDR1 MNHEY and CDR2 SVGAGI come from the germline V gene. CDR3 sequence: CASSYGGTGYTEAFF. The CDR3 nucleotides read TGTGCCAGCAGTTACGGGGGGACAGGCTACACTGAAGCTTTCTTT.

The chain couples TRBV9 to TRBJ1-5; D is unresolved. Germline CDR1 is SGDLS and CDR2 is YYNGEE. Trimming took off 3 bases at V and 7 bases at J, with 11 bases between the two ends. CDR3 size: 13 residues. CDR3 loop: CASSATPAQPQHF. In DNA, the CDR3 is TGTGCCAGCAGCGCTACTCCCGCGCAGCCCCAGCATTTT.

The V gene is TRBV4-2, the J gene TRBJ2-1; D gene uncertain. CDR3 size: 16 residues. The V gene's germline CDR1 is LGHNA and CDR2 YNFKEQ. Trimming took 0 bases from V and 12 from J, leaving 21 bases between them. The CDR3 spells CASSQDGGSPPVRQFF. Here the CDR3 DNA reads TGTGCCAGCAGCCAAGATGGTGGCAGTCCCCCAGTCAGGCAGTTCTTC.

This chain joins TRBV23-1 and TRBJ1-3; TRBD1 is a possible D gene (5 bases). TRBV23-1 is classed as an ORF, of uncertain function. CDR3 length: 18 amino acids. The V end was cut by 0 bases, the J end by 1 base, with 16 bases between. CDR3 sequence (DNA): TGCGCCAGCAGTCAATCGTGGGCAGGGAAACGATCTGGAAACACCATATATTTT. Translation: CASSQSWAGKRSGNTIYF.

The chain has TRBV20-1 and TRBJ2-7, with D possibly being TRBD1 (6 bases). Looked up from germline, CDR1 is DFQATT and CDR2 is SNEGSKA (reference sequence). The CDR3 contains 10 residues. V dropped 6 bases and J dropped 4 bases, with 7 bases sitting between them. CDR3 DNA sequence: TGCAGTGCAGGGGGATACGAGCAGTACTTC. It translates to CSAGGYEQYF.

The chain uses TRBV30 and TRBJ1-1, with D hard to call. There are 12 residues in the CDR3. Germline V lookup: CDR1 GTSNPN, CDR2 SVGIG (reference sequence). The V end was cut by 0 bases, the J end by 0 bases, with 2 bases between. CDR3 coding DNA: TGTGCCTGGAGTGTCATGAACACTGAAGCTTTCTTT. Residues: CAWSVMNTEAFF.

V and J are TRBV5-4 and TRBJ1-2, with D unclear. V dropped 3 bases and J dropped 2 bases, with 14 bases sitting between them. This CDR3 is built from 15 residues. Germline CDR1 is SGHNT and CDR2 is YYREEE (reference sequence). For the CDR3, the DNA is TGTGCCAGCAGCTACCTAGACCACGAGAACTATGGCTACACCTTC. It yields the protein CASSYLDHENYGYTF.

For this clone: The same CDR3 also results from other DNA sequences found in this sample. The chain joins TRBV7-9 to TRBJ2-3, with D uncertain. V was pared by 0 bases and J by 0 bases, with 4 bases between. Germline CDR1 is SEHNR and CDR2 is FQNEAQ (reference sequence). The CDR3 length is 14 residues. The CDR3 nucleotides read TGTGCCAGCAGCTTAGCGTCTAGCACAGATACGCAGTATTTT. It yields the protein CASSLASSTDTQYF.

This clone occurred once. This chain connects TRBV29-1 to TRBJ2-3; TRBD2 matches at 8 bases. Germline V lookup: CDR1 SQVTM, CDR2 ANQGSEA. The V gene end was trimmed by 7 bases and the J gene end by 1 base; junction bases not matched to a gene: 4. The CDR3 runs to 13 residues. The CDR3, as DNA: TGCAGCGCGCCGGGACTAGGCACAGATACGCAGTATTTT. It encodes CSAPGLGTDTQYF.

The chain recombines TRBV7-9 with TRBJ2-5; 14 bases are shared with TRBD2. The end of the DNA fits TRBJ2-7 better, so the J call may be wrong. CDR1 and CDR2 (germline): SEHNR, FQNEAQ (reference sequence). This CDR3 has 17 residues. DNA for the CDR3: TGTGCCAGCAGCTTATCCTCCGGACTAGCGGGGGGCTACGAGCAGTACTTC. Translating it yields CASSLSSGLAGGYEQYF.

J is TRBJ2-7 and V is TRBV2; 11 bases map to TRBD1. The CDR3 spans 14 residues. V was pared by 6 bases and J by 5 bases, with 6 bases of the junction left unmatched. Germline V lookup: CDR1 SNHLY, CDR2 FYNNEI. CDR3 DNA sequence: TGTGCCAGCAGGACGGGACAGGGGGTCAACGAGCAGTACTTC. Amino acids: CASRTGQGVNEQYF.

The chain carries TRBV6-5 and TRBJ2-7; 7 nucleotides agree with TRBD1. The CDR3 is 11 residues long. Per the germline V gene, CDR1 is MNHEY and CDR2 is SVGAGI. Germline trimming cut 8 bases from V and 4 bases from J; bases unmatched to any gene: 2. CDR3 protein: CASGRGYEQYF. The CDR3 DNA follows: TGTGCCAGCGGCAGGGGGTACGAGCAGTACTTC.

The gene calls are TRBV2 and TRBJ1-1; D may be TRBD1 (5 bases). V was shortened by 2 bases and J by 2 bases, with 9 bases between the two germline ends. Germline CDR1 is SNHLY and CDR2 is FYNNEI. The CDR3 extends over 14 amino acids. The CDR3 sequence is CASSESGGNTEAFF. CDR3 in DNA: TGTGCCAGCAGTGAATCGGGGGGAAACACTGAAGCTTTCTTT.

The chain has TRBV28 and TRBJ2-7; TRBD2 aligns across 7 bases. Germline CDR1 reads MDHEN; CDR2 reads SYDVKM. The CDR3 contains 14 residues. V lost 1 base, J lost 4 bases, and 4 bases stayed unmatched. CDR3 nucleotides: TGTGCCAGCAGTTTATTTGGAGCGGGGTACGAGCAGTACTTC. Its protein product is CASSLFGAGYEQYF.

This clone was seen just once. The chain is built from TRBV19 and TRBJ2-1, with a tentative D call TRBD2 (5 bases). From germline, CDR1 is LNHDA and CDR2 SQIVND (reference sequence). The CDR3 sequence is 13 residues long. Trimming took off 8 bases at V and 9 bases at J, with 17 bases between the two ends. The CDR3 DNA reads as TGTGCCAGTGGAGCGGCAACCCACAGTGAGCAGTTCTTC. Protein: CASGAATHSEQFF.

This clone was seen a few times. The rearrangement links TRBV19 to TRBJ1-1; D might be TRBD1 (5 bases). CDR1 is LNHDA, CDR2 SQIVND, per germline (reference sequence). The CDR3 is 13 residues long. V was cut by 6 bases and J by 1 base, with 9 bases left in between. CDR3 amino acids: CASRTGGNTEAFF. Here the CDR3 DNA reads TGTGCCAGTAGGACGGGGGGGAACACTGAAGCTTTCTTT.

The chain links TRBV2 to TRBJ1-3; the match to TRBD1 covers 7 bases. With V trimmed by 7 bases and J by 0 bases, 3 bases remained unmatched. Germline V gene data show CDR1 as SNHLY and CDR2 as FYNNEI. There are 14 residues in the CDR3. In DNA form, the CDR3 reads TGTGCCAGCATTACAGGGGACTCTGGAAACACCATATATTTT. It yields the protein CASITGDSGNTIYF. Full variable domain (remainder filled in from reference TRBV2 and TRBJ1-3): EPEVTQTPSHQVTQMGQEVILRCVPISNHLYFYWYRQILGQKVEFLVSFYNNEISEKSEIFDDQFSVERPDGSNFTLKIRSTKLEDSAMYFCASITGDSGNTIYFGEGSWLTVV.

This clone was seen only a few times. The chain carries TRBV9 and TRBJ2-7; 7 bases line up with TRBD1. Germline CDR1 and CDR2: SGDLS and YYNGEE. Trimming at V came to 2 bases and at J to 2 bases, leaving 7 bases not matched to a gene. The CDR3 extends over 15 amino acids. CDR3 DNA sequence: TGTGCCAGCAGCGTCACCGACAGGGCCCCCTACGAGCAGTACTTC. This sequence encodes CASSVTDRAPYEQYF.

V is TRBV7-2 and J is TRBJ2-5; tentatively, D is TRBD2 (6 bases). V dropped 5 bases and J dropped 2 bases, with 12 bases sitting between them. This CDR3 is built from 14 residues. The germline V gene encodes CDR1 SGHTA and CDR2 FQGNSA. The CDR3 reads CASSRPGTQETQYF. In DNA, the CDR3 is TGTGCCAGCAGCCGACCGGGGACTCAAGAGACCCAGTACTTC.

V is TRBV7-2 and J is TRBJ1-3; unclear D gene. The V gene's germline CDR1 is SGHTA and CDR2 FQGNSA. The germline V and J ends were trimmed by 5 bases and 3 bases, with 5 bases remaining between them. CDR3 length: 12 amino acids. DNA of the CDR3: TGTGCCAGCAGCCCGGGTGGAAACACCATATATTTT. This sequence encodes CASSPGGNTIYF.

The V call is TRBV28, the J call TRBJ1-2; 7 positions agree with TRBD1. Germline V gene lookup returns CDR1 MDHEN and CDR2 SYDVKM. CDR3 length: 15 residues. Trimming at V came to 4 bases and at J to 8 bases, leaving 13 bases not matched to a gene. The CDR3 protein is CASSYPTGRLVGYTF. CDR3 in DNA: TGTGCCAGCAGTTACCCGACAGGGCGGCTCGTGGGCTACACCTTC.

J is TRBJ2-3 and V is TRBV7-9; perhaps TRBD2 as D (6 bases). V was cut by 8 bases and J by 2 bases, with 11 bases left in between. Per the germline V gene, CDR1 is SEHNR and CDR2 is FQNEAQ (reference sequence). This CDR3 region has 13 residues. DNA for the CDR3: TGTGCCAGCCCCGGGGGAGTCACAGATACGCAGTATTTT. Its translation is CASPGGVTDTQYF.

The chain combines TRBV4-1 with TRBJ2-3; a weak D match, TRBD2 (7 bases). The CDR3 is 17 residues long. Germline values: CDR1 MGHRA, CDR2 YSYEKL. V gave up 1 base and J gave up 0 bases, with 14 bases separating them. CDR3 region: CASSQGARGASTDTQYF. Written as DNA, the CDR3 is TGCGCCAGCAGCCAAGGGGCTCGGGGGGCTAGCACAGATACGCAGTATTTT.

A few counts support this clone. The DNA of the CDR3 is TGTGCCAGCAGCGAATGGACCGGGACTCCAAGCTCCTACGAGCAGTACTTC. Its protein product is CASSEWTGTPSSYEQYF. This chain uses TRBV7-9 with TRBJ2-7, with TRBD2 as a possible D gene (6 bases). Germline values: CDR1 SEHNR, CDR2 FQNEAQ (reference sequence). Trimming cost V 5 bases and J 0 bases, with 20 bases left between them. This CDR3 spans 17 amino acids.